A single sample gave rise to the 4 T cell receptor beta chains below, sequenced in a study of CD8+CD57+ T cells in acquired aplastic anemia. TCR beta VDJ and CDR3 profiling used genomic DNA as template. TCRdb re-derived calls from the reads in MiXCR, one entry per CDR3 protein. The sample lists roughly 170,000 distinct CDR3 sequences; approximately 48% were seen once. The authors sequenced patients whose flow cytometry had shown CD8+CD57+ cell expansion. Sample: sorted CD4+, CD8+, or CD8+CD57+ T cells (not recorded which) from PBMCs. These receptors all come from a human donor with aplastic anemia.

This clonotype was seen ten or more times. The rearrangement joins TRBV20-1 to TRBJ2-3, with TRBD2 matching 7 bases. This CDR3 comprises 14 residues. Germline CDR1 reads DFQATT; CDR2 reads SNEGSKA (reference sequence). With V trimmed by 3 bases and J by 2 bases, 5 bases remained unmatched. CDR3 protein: CSARWRGFTDTQYF. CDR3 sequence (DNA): TGCAGTGCTAGGTGGCGGGGGTTCACAGATACGCAGTATTTT.

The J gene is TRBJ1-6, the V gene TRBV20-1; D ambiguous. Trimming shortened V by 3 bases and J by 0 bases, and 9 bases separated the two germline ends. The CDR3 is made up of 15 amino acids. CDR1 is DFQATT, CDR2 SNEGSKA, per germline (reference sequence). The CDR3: CSASLGNSYNSPLHF. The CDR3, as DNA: TGCAGTGCTAGTTTAGGAAACTCCTATAATTCACCCCTCCACTTT.

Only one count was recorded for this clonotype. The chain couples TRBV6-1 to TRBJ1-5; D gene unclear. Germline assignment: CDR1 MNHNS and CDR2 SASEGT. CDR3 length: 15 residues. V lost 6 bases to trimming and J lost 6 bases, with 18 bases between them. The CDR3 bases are TGTGCCAGCAGCTTGTACGCCTTAAGAGGTCAGCCCCAGCATTTT. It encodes CASSLYALRGQPQHF.

CDR3 region: CASTMVTANYGYTF. In DNA, the CDR3 is TGTGCCAGCACGATGGTGACAGCAAACTATGGCTACACCTTC. V gene TRBV2 combines with J gene TRBJ1-2; weak D call: TRBD1 (5 bases). The CDR3 is 14 amino acids. V was clipped by 7 bases and J by 2 bases, with 14 bases between them. Germline V gene lookup returns CDR1 SNHLY and CDR2 FYNNEI.